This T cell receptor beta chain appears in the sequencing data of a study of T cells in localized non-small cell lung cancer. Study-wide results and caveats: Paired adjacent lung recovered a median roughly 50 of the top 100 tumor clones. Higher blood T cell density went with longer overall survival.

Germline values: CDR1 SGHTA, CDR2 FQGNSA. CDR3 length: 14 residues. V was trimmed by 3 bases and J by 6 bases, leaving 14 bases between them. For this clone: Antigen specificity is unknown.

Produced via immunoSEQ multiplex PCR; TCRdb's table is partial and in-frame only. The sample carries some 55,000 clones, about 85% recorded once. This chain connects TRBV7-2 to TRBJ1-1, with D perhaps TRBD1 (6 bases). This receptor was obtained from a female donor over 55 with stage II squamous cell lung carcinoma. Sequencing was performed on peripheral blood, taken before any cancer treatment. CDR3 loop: CASSLKGGKAEAFF. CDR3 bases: TGTGCCAGCAGCTTGAAGGGGGGTAAGGCTGAAGCTTTCTTT. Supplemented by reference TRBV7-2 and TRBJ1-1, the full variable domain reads GAGVSQSPSNKVTEKGKDVELRCDPISGHTALYWYRQSLGQGLEFLIYFQGNSAPDKSGLPSDRFSAERTGGSVSTLTIQRTQQEDSAVYLCASSLKGGKAEAFFGQGTRLTVV.